This record covers a single T cell receptor (beta chain). This entry is derived from a study of control samples from healthy donors and cancer patients. This table comes from immunoSEQ multiplex PCR, and its TCRdb copy is limited to in-frame clones, with some not included. Here the sample spans about 89,000 clones, over 75% being singletons. This receptor was obtained from a middle-aged woman in good health. The sequencing input was blood.

In nucleotides, the CDR3 is TGTGCCAGCAGCAAAAGGACGGACACCTACAATGAGCAGTTCTTC. This encodes CASSKRTDTYNEQFF. This chain links TRBV7-2 with TRBJ2-1, with D perhaps TRBD1 (5 bases). V lost 5 bases and J lost 2, with 13 bases in between. Germline CDR1 and CDR2: SGHTA and FQGNSA. CDR3 length equals 15 residues.